Sequencing of this T cell receptor beta chain was carried out in a study of blood T cell repertoires in COVID-19. Study information: PBMCs, B-cell-depleted T cells, or T cells were the source of the cDNA or gDNA that made up the material.

The germline V gene encodes CDR1 SGHTA and CDR2 FQGNSA. The CDR3 loop spans 15 amino acids. V lost 1 base to trimming and J lost 0 bases, with 8 bases between them. In the source study's methods: The authors estimated nucleated cell counts from reference gene primer amplification. Assay used: immunoSEQ multiplex PCR; TCRdb lists only in-frame clones, some missing. V and J calls and clone size are those listed in that table; D and trimming were worked out from the DNA. This table has fewer than 400,000 clones, around nine tenths appearing once. The study drew participants aged roughly 18 to 95 years from fewer than 30 US areas. Researchers sorted participants into cohorts using their self-reported clinical history.

V is TRBV7-2 and J is TRBJ2-3; a possible D gene is TRBD2 (5 bases). This sequence was found in a young man who had recovered from COVID-19. What was sequenced was PBMCs or T cells enriched from blood (not recorded which). The CDR3 sequence: CASSLVEGSTDTQYF. Here the CDR3 DNA reads TGTGCCAGCAGCTTAGTCGAGGGTAGCACAGATACGCAGTATTTT.